This TCR beta chain stems from a study of CD4+ T cells in melanoma (dated by TCRdb to 2022 to 2024). For context, the study as a whole: Neoantigen-specific CD4+ T cells in human melanoma were investigated in the study.

V and J lose 0 bases and 5 bases, and a span of 18 bases separates them. Taken from cysteine to phenylalanine, the CDR3 has 17 residues. Here the CDR3 DNA is all that survives: 51 bases in frame from base 1. Via the germline V gene, CDR1 is SGHRS and CDR2 YFSETQ. The library came from the immunoSEQ multiplex PCR assay. TCRdb limited this immuneACCESS table to in-frame rearrangements with V and J called. A share of clones is missing; checked studies link under half to unresolved V genes, and the rest is unexplained. The table for this sample lists 12,000 to 15,000 clones; roughly two thirds of them were counted only once. About a sixth of the sample lies in the top ten. The donors were melanoma patients. Concerning this clone: Its antigen is still unknown. Base qualities are not provided; no much larger clone lies one nucleotide away.

Points the paper makes about the study in general: Neoantigen-specific CD4+ T cells in melanoma were reported to have a range of differentiation states. The report described a correlation between neoantigen-specific CD4+ T cells and the function of CD8+ T cells, macrophages and B cells.

The sample was cells from a culture (not recorded whether cultured in vitro). The rearranged chain carries TRBV5-1 and TRBJ2-1, with a weak D call of TRBD1 (5 bases match). The source of this sequence is a human donor with melanoma. The sequenced DNA is TGCGCCAGCAGCTTGGCAGGCCGACAGTTAAGTAACAATGAGCAGTTCTTC. Its amino acids are CASSLAGRQLSNNEQFF.